This T cell receptor (beta chain) is from a study of shared clonotypes between healthy human individuals (dated by TCRdb to about 2020). Concerning the study at large: The cohort comprised two women and a few men aged 18 to 49 years. For each donor, three plates each were used for CD4 naive and CD4 memory, two plates were used for CD8 naive, and one plate was used for CD8 memory. The study deeply sequenced blood TCR repertoires of about five healthy adults to estimate repertoire size and the extent of clonotype sharing between individuals. Different laboratories and diverse techniques were used to prepare libraries and sequence TCR repertoires, to increase sequencing depth and limit assay-specific biases. Each donor's leukapheresis produced roughly between roughly 0.85 and 9.5 billion PBMCs. What the research found in general, with its limitations: Clonotypes shared by all four sorted-subset donors showed higher generation probabilities than non-shared clonotypes. Pairwise subsampling led to the expectation that sequencing depth would affect the degree of clonotype sharing among donors. Because the study included a small number of donors, the genetic and exposure-history diversity represented was limited. Incomplete sequencing was indicated by rarefaction of sorted-subset datasets, despite the large sequencing depth. Sampling was limited to blood, and TCR repertoires in tissue likely differ from TCR repertoires in blood. Naive subsets generally had larger estimated clonotype richness than memory subsets did. Sharing across a few donors was observed for around 5% of naive CD4, about 4% of naive CD8, roughly 2.4% of memory CD4, and roughly 0.43% of memory CD8 clonotypes.

For CDR1 and CDR2, the germline V gene (reference sequence) lists MNHEY and SMNVEV. Deletion took 1 base off V and 1 base off J, with a span of 2 bases between the germline ends. There are 12 amino acids in the CDR3, from cysteine to phenylalanine inclusive. The sequence is cut down to CDR3 DNA, 36 bases in frame from base 1. Using the deep immunoSEQ assay, TCR CDR3 regions were amplified from genomic DNA by multiplex PCR. Genomic DNA extracted from each cell subset was distributed evenly over all wells of several immunoSEQ 96-well plates, and each plate served as one replicate. For sorted subsets, about 0.2 ug genomic DNA, equal to tens of thousands of T cell genomes, was loaded into each replicate PCR. The purified libraries were quantified using a Qubit 3.0 fluorometer, sized with a Bioanalyzer 2100, and then quantified again using the KAPA Library Quantification kit. Every immunoSEQ 96-well plate was sequenced on a dedicated single-read 150-cycle Illumina NextSeq 550 flow cell. For the original study's pipeline: Because only junctional sequences without quality scores were contained in the immunoSEQ output, filtering matching that applied to full-length reads could not be performed. Sequences were annotated with PyIR, a Python wrapper for IgBLAST v1.9, and V/J genes and CDR3 were assigned using IMGT germline references. Reads were removed for weak V/J assignments (E-value above 1e-6), missing CDR3, stop codons, out-of-frame junctions, or ambiguous translated residues. V3J clonotypes were defined as sequences sharing an identical inferred V gene, J gene, and CDR3 amino acid sequence. The percentage overlap between two repertoires was calculated by dividing the number of shared unique clonotypes by the size of the smaller repertoire. Repertoire richness was assessed with RTK rarefaction, the Chao1 estimator, and Recon v2.1 estimates of unobserved clonotypes. Generation probabilities for all TCRbeta clonotypes obtained by the gDNA method from a handful of donors were computed using OLGA. The clones in this table, taken by TCRdb from immuneACCESS, are in-frame only. Not every clone is retained; where verified, under half of the shortfall comes from an unresolved V gene, and the cause of the rest is unknown. V and J calls and clone size are as listed in that table; D and trimming were resolved from the DNA. Present in this sample are roughly 2.2 million clones, around 90% of which were seen just once. The ten largest clones capture 0.37% of the sample.

This clone has a single count. The target of this receptor is not known. Base quality data are lacking; no much larger clone is found one base away. Other DNA sequences of this sample code for an identical CDR3. Donors were healthy HIV-negative adults with no recently reported acute infections or vaccinations. Every donor was a Caucasian adult living in Nashville, Tennessee, USA. CD4+ T cells were enriched through magnetic negative selection, after which naive cells were positively selected on CD45RA and the remaining negative fraction served as the memory subset. After blood collection by leukapheresis, PBMCs were isolated using Ficoll-Histopaque density gradient centrifugation and then cryopreserved in the vapor phase of liquid nitrogen. Purity and quantity of every magnetically sorted T cell population were checked by analytical flow cytometry. Genomic DNA was isolated from each sorted fraction and quantified by UV absorbance on a Nanodrop 2000c.

In this chain, TRBV27 is recombined with TRBJ2-7; the D gene identity is not certain. The sequence was obtained from a man younger than 30 in good health. Some clones in this sample may be carry-over from other donors' samples. Sequences were obtained from naive CD4+ T cells from PBMCs. What this sample's cell subset or site label stands for: CD45RA+ positively selected. The sequence in DNA is TGTGCCAGCAGTTTATTATCCTACGAGCAGTACTTC. The encoded protein is CASSLLSYEQYF.